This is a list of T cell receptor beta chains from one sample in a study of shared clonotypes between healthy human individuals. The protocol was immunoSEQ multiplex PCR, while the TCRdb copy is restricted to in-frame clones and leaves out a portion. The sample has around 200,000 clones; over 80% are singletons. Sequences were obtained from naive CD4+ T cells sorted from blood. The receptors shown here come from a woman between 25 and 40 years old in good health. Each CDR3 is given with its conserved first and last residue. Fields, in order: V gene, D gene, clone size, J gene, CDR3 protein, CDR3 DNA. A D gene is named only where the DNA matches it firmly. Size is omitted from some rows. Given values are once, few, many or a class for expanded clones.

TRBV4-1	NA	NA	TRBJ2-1	CASSQDFSLPSYNEQFF	TGCGCCAGCAGCCAAGATTTCTCTCTCCCCTCCTACAATGAGCAGTTCTTC
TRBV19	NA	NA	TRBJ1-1	CASTPGSLSTEAFF	TGTGCCAGTACCCCAGGAAGCCTTAGCACTGAAGCTTTCTTT
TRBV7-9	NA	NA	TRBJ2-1	CASSSFRFGTNNEQFF	TGTGCCAGCAGCTCCTTTCGTTTCGGGACCAACAATGAGCAGTTCTTC
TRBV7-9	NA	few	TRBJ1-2	CASSRTLDSPDTF	TGTGCCAGCAGCCGAACTCTGGACAGTCCGGATACCTTC
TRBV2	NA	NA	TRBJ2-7	CASSSQGFIYEQYF	TGTGCCAGCAGTTCCCAGGGGTTCATATACGAGCAGTACTTC
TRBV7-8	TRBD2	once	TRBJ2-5	CASSSTREGLRETQYF	TGTGCCAGCAGCTCTACGCGGGAGGGCCTACGGGAGACCCAGTACTTC
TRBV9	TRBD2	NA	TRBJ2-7	CASSVSGLAGGGQDEQYF	TGTGCCAGCAGCGTATCGGGACTAGCGGGAGGAGGACAGGACGAGCAGTACTTC
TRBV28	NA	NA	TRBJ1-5	CASSLVQVGNQPQHF	TGTGCCAGCAGTTTAGTACAGGTTGGCAATCAGCCCCAGCATTTT
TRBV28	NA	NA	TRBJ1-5	CASSFRGGRQPQHF	TGTGCCAGCAGTTTTAGGGGGGGCAGACAGCCCCAGCATTTT
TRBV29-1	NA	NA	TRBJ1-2	CSVGQGGYYGYTF	TGCAGCGTTGGGCAGGGAGGCTACTATGGCTACACCTTC
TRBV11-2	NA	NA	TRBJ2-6	CASSRGLGANVLTF	TGTGCCAGCAGCCGGGGACTTGGGGCCAACGTCCTGACTTTC
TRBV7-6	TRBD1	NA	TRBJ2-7	CASSTTQGARGEQYF	TGTGCCAGCAGCACGACCCAGGGGGCTAGGGGCGAGCAGTACTTC
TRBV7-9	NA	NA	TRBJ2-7	CASSRTRGRYNEQYF	TGTGCCAGCAGCCGAACTCGAGGCAGGTACAACGAGCAGTACTTC
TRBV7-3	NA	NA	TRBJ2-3	CASSLGGTPSTDTQYF	TGTGCCAGCAGCTTGGGCGGAACTCCTAGCACAGATACGCAGTATTTT
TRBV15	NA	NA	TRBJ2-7	CATSRDLNGPNEQYF	TGTGCCACCAGCAGAGATCTTAACGGGCCCAACGAGCAGTACTTC
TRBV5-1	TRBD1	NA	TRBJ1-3	CASSLTGENTIYF	TGCGCCAGCAGCTTGACAGGGGAAAACACCATATATTTT
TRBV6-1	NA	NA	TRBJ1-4	CASSERTLATNEKLFF	TGTGCCAGCAGTGAAAGGACTCTTGCAACTAATGAAAAACTGTTTTTT
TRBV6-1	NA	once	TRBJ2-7	CASSEYGGSSYEQYF	TGTGCCAGCAGTGAATATGGGGGAAGCTCCTACGAGCAGTACTTC
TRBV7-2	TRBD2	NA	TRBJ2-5	CASSLLAGVIETQYF	TGTGCCAGCAGCTTACTCGCGGGAGTCATTGAGACCCAGTACTTC
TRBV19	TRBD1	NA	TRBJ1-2	CASSTHQGQGYGYTF	TGTGCCAGTAGTACGCACCAGGGACAGGGGTATGGCTACACCTTC
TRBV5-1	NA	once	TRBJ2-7	CASSGITFGHTRGRPHYEQYF	TGCGCCAGCAGCGGGATAACCTTCGGACATACACGGGGACGGCCGCACTACGAGCAGTACTTC
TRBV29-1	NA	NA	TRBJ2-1	CSVESGWDEQFF	TGCAGCGTTGAGTCAGGGTGGGATGAGCAGTTCTTC
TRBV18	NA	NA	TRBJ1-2	CASSVDRSANYGYTF	TGTGCCAGCTCGGTCGACAGGTCAGCTAACTATGGCTACACCTTC
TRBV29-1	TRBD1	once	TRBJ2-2	CSVGSGTGNTGELFF	TGCAGCGTTGGCTCCGGGACAGGGAACACCGGGGAGCTGTTTTTT
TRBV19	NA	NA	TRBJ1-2	CASSIDSNYGYTF	TGTGCCAGTAGTATCGACAGCAACTATGGCTACACCTTC
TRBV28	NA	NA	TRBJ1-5	CASTRVSNQPQHF	TGTGCCAGCACCAGGGTTAGCAATCAGCCCCAGCATTTT
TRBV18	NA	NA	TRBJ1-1	CASSDEGLNTEAFF	TGTGCCAGCTCTGATGAAGGGTTGAACACTGAAGCTTTCTTT
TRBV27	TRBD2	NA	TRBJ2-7	CASSTRTSYYEQYF	TGTGCCAGCAGTACGCGGACTAGCTACTACGAGCAGTACTTC
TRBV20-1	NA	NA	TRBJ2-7	CSATPTYEQYF	TGCAGTGCCACCCCCACCTACGAGCAGTACTTC
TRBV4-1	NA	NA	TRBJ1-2	CASSQGRAGSLSNYGYTF	TGCGCCAGCAGCCAAGGCCGGGCAGGGAGCCTCTCTAACTATGGCTACACCTTC
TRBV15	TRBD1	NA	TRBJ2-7	CATSRTGLEQYF	TGTGCCACCAGCAGGACAGGGCTCGAGCAGTACTTC
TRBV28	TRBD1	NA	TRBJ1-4	CASSIRGLREKLFF	TGTGCCAGCAGTATCAGGGGGCTACGTGAAAAACTGTTTTTT
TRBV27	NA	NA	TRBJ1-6	CASSIRNPGQLNSPLHF	TGTGCCAGCAGTATACGAAATCCTGGGCAGCTTAATTCACCCCTCCACTTT
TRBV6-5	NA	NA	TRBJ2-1	CASSPRTNNEQFF	TGTGCCAGCAGCCCGCGTACAAACAATGAGCAGTTCTTC
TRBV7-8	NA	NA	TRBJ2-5	CASSAAGPRSWGLNRQETQYF	TGTGCCAGCAGCGCAGCAGGTCCCAGATCCTGGGGACTCAACCGCCAAGAGACCCAGTACTTC
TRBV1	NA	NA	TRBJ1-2	CTSRLTCVRKTYGYTF	TGCACCAGCAGGTTAACTTGTGTGCGAAAGACCTATGGCTACACCTTC
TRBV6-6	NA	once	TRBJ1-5	CASTEPGGPQHF	TGTGCCAGCACCGAACCGGGGGGGCCCCAGCATTTT
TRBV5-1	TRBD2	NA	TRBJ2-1	CASSSQGRAGAAASSYNEQFF	TGCGCCAGCAGCTCCCAGGGTCGAGCGGGAGCCGCGGCGAGCTCCTACAATGAGCAGTTCTTC
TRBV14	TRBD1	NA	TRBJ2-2	CASSQEFQDRGWGAGELFF	TGTGCCAGCAGCCAAGAGTTCCAGGACAGGGGTTGGGGAGCCGGGGAGCTGTTTTTT
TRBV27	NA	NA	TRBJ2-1	CASSFGVGAYNEQFF	TGTGCCAGCAGTTTCGGGGTCGGAGCCTACAATGAGCAGTTCTTC
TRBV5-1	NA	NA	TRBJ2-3	CASNREQSTDTQYF	TGCGCCAGCAACCGCGAGCAGAGCACAGATACGCAGTATTTT
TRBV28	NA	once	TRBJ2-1	CASSSLQTKAFF	TGTGCCAGCAGCTCTCTACAGACCAAGGCGTTCTTC
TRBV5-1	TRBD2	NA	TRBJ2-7	CASSLTSGRASYEQYF	TGCGCCAGCAGCTTGACTAGCGGGAGGGCCTCCTACGAGCAGTACTTC
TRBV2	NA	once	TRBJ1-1	CASSRFEGPVNTEAFF	TGTGCCAGCAGTAGATTTGAGGGGCCGGTGAACACTGAAGCTTTCTTT
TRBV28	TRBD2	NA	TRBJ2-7	CASILAGGGYEQYF	TGTGCCAGCATCCTAGCGGGAGGAGGCTACGAGCAGTACTTC
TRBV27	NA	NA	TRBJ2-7	CASSPFIGRTEQYF	TGTGCCAGCAGTCCCTTCATCGGGAGAACCGAGCAGTACTTC
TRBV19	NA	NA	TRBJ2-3	CASSIGGGKTDTQYF	TGTGCCAGTAGTATCGGGGGTGGGAAGACAGATACGCAGTATTTT
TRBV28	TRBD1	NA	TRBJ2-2	CASRGQATGELFF	TGTGCCAGCAGAGGACAGGCCACCGGGGAGCTGTTTTTT
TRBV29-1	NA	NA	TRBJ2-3	CSVMSGTDTQYF	TGCAGCGTCATGTCCGGCACAGATACGCAGTATTTT
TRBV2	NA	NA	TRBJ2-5	CASSLETQYF	TGTGCCAGCAGCTTAGAGACCCAGTACTTC
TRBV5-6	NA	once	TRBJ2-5	CASSWGYEQYF	TGTGCCAGCAGCTGGGGGTATGAGCAGTACTTC
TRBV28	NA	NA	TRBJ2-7	CASSTGALSYEQYF	TGTGCCAGCAGCACAGGAGCCCTCTCCTACGAGCAGTACTTC
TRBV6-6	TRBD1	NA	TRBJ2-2	CASSSTGNHGELFF	TGTGCCAGCAGTTCGACAGGGAATCACGGGGAGCTGTTTTTT
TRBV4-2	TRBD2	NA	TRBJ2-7	CASASLAGNIYEQYF	TGTGCCAGCGCTAGCCTAGCGGGCAATATCTACGAGCAGTACTTC
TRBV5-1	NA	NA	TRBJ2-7	CASSLSPGRRGDEQYF	TGCGCCAGCAGCTTAAGCCCAGGGAGAAGAGGTGACGAGCAGTACTTC
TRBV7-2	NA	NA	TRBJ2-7	CASSLVDRLYEQYF	TGTGCCAGCAGCTTAGTGGACAGACTCTACGAGCAGTACTTC
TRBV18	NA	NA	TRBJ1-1	CASSPITRDTEAFF	TGTGCCAGCTCACCAATAACCCGGGACACTGAAGCTTTCTTT